Listed here are 21 T cell receptor beta chains from one sample, sequenced in a study of shared clonotypes between healthy human individuals. Profiling relied on immunoSEQ multiplex PCR, and the TCRdb table lists in-frame clones only, not all of them. In the table there are some 580,000 clones, about 97% of which are singletons. The sample taken for sequencing was naive CD4+ T cells sorted from blood. Indicated subset: CD45RA+ positively selected. The source is a woman aged 25 to 39 in good health.

The V call is TRBV5-1, the J call TRBJ2-6; D gene ambiguous. Per the germline V gene, CDR1 is SGHRS and CDR2 is YFSETQ. V was cut by 0 bases and J by 0 bases, with 7 bases left in between. The CDR3 contains 16 residues. CDR3 protein: CASSLEFPSGANVLTF. The CDR3, as DNA: TGCGCCAGCAGCTTGGAATTCCCCTCTGGGGCCAACGTCCTGACTTTC.

The V call is TRBV4-1, the J call TRBJ2-7, with D possibly TRBD2 on 6 matching bases. The V end lost 1 base, the J end lost 0 bases, and 13 bases lay between the germline ends. The germline CDR1 and CDR2 sequences are MGHRA and YSYEKL. This CDR3 comprises 16 residues. CDR3 nucleotides: TGCGCCAGCAGCCAAGGCCCCGCCGGGAGCTCCTACGAGCAGTACTTC. Protein sequence: CASSQGPAGSSYEQYF.

This chain connects TRBV5-1 to TRBJ2-5, with TRBD2 as a possible D gene (5 bases). V lost 0 bases to trimming and J lost 5 bases, with 14 bases between them. Germline V gene sequence: CDR1 SGHRS, CDR2 YFSETQ. This CDR3 has 15 residues. In DNA form, the CDR3 reads TGCGCCAGCAGCTTGGTATCCGGGAACGGCGAGACCCAGTACTTC. Residues: CASSLVSGNGETQYF.

V is TRBV29-1 and J is TRBJ2-1; 10 bases are shared with TRBD2. The CDR3 runs to 13 residues. CDR1 SQVTM and CDR2 ANQGSEA come from the germline V gene. Germline trimming cut 7 bases from V and 3 bases from J; bases unmatched to any gene: 3. The CDR3 DNA is TGCAGCGCAACTAGCGGGATCTACAATGAGCAGTTCTTC. It specifies CSATSGIYNEQFF.

The chain is built from TRBV28 and TRBJ2-3; 10 bases line up with TRBD1. The CDR3 consists of 15 residues. The V segment lost 6 bases and the J segment 7 bases; nucleotides outside the gene matches: 10. Germline CDR1 and CDR2: MDHEN and SYDVKM. As DNA, the CDR3 is TGTGCCAGCAGGGCTCCGACAGGGGGCGCGAATACGCAGTATTTT. Protein sequence: CASRAPTGGANTQYF.

This sequence joins TRBV19 and TRBJ1-1; 7 nucleotides align to TRBD1. The V gene end was trimmed by 6 bases and the J gene end by 2 bases; junction bases not matched to a gene: 12. The CDR3 covers 16 residues. CDR1 LNHDA and CDR2 SQIVND come from the germline V gene (reference sequence). This chain's CDR3 is CASRKFLGTENTEAFF. The CDR3 DNA reads TGTGCCAGTAGGAAATTCCTTGGGACAGAAAACACTGAAGCTTTCTTT.

The rearrangement joins TRBV10-1 to TRBJ1-5; the match to TRBD1 covers 7 bases. Trimming at V came to 9 bases and at J to 3 bases, leaving 2 bases not matched to a gene. Germline V gives CDR1 WNHNN, CDR2 SYGVQD (reference sequence). The CDR3 contains 12 residues. The CDR3 here is CARGTVNQPQHF. The CDR3 DNA is TGCGCCAGGGGGACAGTCAATCAGCCCCAGCATTTT.

J is TRBJ2-7 and V is TRBV30; D remains unclear. Germline CDR1 and CDR2: GTSNPN and SVGIG (reference sequence). V was pared by 2 bases and J by 0 bases, with 8 bases between. The CDR3 consists of 13 residues. CDR3 nucleotide sequence: TGTGCCTGGAGTATTTGGAGCTCCTACGAGCAGTACTTC. Protein product: CAWSIWSSYEQYF.

This clone has only one observation. This rearrangement joins TRBV21-1 to TRBJ1-2; the table calls TRBD1, which could not be checked here. TRBV21-1 is flagged as a pseudogene. There are 16 residues in the CDR3. The CDR3, as DNA: TGTGCCAGCAGCCCTAAGGGGGGACAGGGATCCTATGGCTACACCTTC. Residues: CASSPKGGQGSYGYTF.

This rearrangement joins TRBV29-1 to TRBJ1-3, with D unclear. The CDR3 extends over 14 amino acids. Per the germline V gene, CDR1 is SQVTM and CDR2 is ANQGSEA. Trimming stripped 5 bases from V and 1 base from J, with 12 bases between. The CDR3 DNA follows: TGCAGCGTTAGTGGGGTCCGGTCTGGAAACACCATATATTTT. Protein sequence: CSVSGVRSGNTIYF.

This clone was seen more than once but under ten times. J is TRBJ1-5 and V is TRBV28; no reliable D call. Trimming removed 7 bases from V and 4 bases from J, with 8 bases in between. The length of the CDR3 is 12 residues. Per the germline V gene, CDR1 is MDHEN and CDR2 is SYDVKM. This chain's CDR3 is CASTSGNQPQHF. The DNA of the CDR3 is TGTGCCAGCACCTCGGGGAATCAGCCCCAGCATTTT.

The J gene is TRBJ2-5, the V gene TRBV29-1, with a tentative D call TRBD1 (5 bases). V lost 4 bases to trimming and J lost 2 bases, with 11 bases between them. This CDR3 region has 13 residues. Germline V gives CDR1 SQVTM, CDR2 ANQGSEA. CDR3 protein: CSVVGAPQETQYF. CDR3 bases: TGCAGCGTTGTAGGGGCCCCGCAAGAGACCCAGTACTTC.

For this clone: The same CDR3 can be traced to other DNA sequences in this sample. The chain uses TRBV7-3 and TRBJ2-7, with TRBD2 matching over 14 bases. The CDR3 consists of 14 residues. Germline lookup yields CDR1 SGHTA and CDR2 FQGTGA. V was clipped by 4 bases and J by 7 bases; unmatched bases: 3. The CDR3, as DNA: TGTGCCAGCAGCTCTGGGACTAGCGGGAGTGAGCAGTACTTC. Residues: CASSSGTSGSEQYF. Based on the CDR3 plus reference TRBV7-3 and TRBJ2-7, the full variable domain is GAGVSQTPSNKVTEKGKYVELRCDPISGHTALYWYRQSLGQGPEFLIYFQGTGAADDSGLPNDRFFAVRPEGSVSTLKIQRTERGDSAVYLCASSSGTSGSEQYFGPGTRLTVT.

The chain couples TRBV29-1 to TRBJ2-5; no clear D. The CDR3 consists of 14 residues. CDR1 is SQVTM, CDR2 ANQGSEA, per germline. V gave up 6 bases and J gave up 5 bases, with 19 bases separating them. The CDR3 loop reads CSVQKTRSFETQYF. The CDR3 DNA follows: TGCAGCGTCCAAAAGACGAGAAGCTTTGAGACCCAGTACTTC. The complete variable domain, with remaining parts taken from reference TRBV29-1 and TRBJ2-5, reads SAVISQKPSRDICQRGTSLTIQCQVDSQVTMMFWYRQQPGQSLTLIATANQGSEATYESGFVIDKFPISRPNLTFSTLTVSNMSPEDSSIYLCSVQKTRSFETQYFGPGTRLLVL.

V and J are TRBV2 and TRBJ2-1; 14 bases fit TRBD2. The CDR3 runs to 16 residues. V trimming: 8 bases; J trimming: 9 bases; junction bases outside the gene matches: 12. Per germline, CDR1 SNHLY and CDR2 FYNNEI. CDR3 residues: CASGGTGTSGRFEQFF. Written as DNA, the CDR3 is TGTGCCAGCGGTGGAACCGGGACTAGCGGGAGATTTGAGCAGTTCTTC.

The J gene is TRBJ2-1, the V gene TRBV30; 13 nucleotides agree with TRBD2. Germline V gives CDR1 GTSNPN, CDR2 SVGIG (reference sequence). The CDR3 length is 14 residues. With 5 bases clipped from V and 8 bases from J, the junction kept 6 bases outside the gene matches. Written as DNA, the CDR3 is TGTGCCTGGCGACTAGCGGGAGGTTGGGATGAGCAGTTCTTC. It specifies CAWRLAGGWDEQFF.

The gene calls are TRBV5-1 and TRBJ2-5; 11 bases line up with TRBD2. The V gene end was trimmed by 4 bases and the J gene end by 5 bases; junction bases not matched to a gene: 10. Germline assignment: CDR1 SGHRS and CDR2 YFSETQ. The CDR3 extends over 16 amino acids. The CDR3 sequence is CASSVFTSGRRETQYF. CDR3 DNA: TGCGCCAGCAGCGTTTTTACTAGCGGGAGAAGGGAGACCCAGTACTTC.

This sequence joins TRBV27 and TRBJ2-7, with 14 bases fitting TRBD2. Germline CDR1 is MNHEY and CDR2 is SMNVEV (reference sequence). The CDR3 runs 15 residues. V was clipped by 4 bases and J by 7 bases; unmatched bases: 6. CDR3 region: CASSSGLAGAREQYF. The CDR3 bases are TGTGCCAGCAGTTCGGGACTAGCGGGAGCGCGGGAGCAGTACTTC.

The chain employs TRBV5-1 and TRBJ2-1; D is unresolved. The CDR3 has 13 amino acids. V was cut by 0 bases and J by 7 bases, with 8 bases left in between. The germline CDR1 and CDR2 sequences are SGHRS and YFSETQ. This chain's CDR3 is CASSLDSENEQFF. The CDR3 DNA reads as TGCGCCAGCAGCTTGGATAGTGAAAATGAGCAGTTCTTC.

The chain uses TRBV6-6 and TRBJ1-1, with D perhaps TRBD1 (6 bases). From germline, CDR1 is MNHNY and CDR2 SVGAGI (reference sequence). This CDR3 spans 15 amino acids. V was trimmed by 6 bases and J by 1 base, leaving 15 bases between them. The CDR3 loop is CASRAPGTSNTEAFF. CDR3 sequence (DNA): TGTGCCAGCAGGGCTCCCGGGACATCGAACACTGAAGCTTTCTTT.

The chain joins TRBV11-3 to TRBJ1-1, with 9 bases lining up with TRBD1. CDR3 length: 14 amino acids. Trimming took 1 base from V and 7 from J; bases not matched to a gene: 4. The germline CDR1 and CDR2 sequences are SGHNT and YENEEA. CDR3 in DNA: TGTGCCAGCAGCTTAGGACAGGGGGACGTTGAAGCTTTCTTT. Amino acid sequence: CASSLGQGDVEAFF.